Below are 30 T cell receptor beta chains sequenced from a single sample in a study of shared clonotypes between healthy human individuals. Assay used: immunoSEQ multiplex PCR; TCRdb lists only in-frame clones, some missing. The sample holds some 2,500,000 clones; roughly 90% are singletons and the top ten take about 0.41%. Material for sequencing was naive CD4+ T cells from PBMCs. Subset of the sample: CD45RA+ positively selected. The receptor source for this set is a man aged 18 to 29 in good health. Some clones in this sample may be carry-over from other donors' samples.

In the case of this clone: Other DNA sequences of this sample code for an identical CDR3. This chain uses TRBV18 with TRBJ2-5, with 7 bases lining up with TRBD1. The CDR3 contains 14 residues. The germline V gene encodes CDR1 KGHSH and CDR2 LQKENI. V was pared by 3 bases and J by 2 bases, with 3 bases of the junction left unmatched. The CDR3 spells CASSPRQGQETQYF. The CDR3 nucleotides are TGTGCCAGCTCACCCCGACAGGGACAAGAGACCCAGTACTTC.

The chain links TRBV9 to TRBJ2-3, with TRBD2 matching 9 bases. J gave up 6 bases and V 0 bases, and 5 bases lay outside the gene matches. The CDR3 length is 15 residues. Germline V CDR1 and CDR2: SGDLS, YYNGEE. The CDR3 loop is CASSVVSGSADTQYF. CDR3 nucleotides: TGTGCCAGCAGCGTAGTTAGCGGGAGTGCCGATACGCAGTATTTT.

The V gene is TRBV7-2, the J gene TRBJ1-1, with a weak D call TRBD1 (6 bases). The germline V gene has CDR1 SGHTA and CDR2 FQGNSA. There are 14 residues in the CDR3. V was pared by 5 bases and J by 2 bases, with 12 bases between. The CDR3 nucleotides are TGTGCCAGCAGCCCCCAGGGGAGAAACACTGAAGCTTTCTTT. Translating it yields CASSPQGRNTEAFF. Together with reference TRBV7-2 and TRBJ1-1, the CDR3 gives the full variable domain: GAGVSQSPSNKVTEKGKDVELRCDPISGHTALYWYRQSLGQGLEFLIYFQGNSAPDKSGLPSDRFSAERTGGSVSTLTIQRTQQEDSAVYLCASSPQGRNTEAFFGQGTRLTVV.

A remark on this clone: The sample has other DNA sequences that encode this CDR3 too. The V and J genes are TRBV18 and TRBJ2-3; D gene ambiguous. Germline V CDR1 and CDR2: KGHSH, LQKENI. The ends were cut back, 3 bases at V and 6 bases at J, with 7 bases in the middle. The CDR3 length is 12 residues. CDR3 region: CASSPLLDTQYF. DNA of the CDR3: TGTGCCAGCTCACCCCTTTTGGATACGCAGTATTTT.

V usage is TRBV11-2 and J usage is TRBJ1-5; TRBD1 might be the D (6 bases). V lost 5 bases, J lost 5 bases, and 10 bases lay in between. The CDR3 runs 13 residues. Germline V gene lookup returns CDR1 SGHAT and CDR2 FQNNGV. Written as DNA, the CDR3 is TGTGCCAGCAGCCGGGGGCTCGATCAGCCCCAGCATTTT. Protein: CASSRGLDQPQHF.

This clone was detected once. This chain uses TRBV6-6 with TRBJ1-5; the D gene is possibly TRBD1 (5 bases). The V end was cut by 5 bases, the J end by 7 bases, with 21 bases between. The length of the CDR3 is 16 residues. CDR1 is MNHNY, CDR2 SVGAGI, per germline (reference sequence). The CDR3 nucleotides read TGTGCCAGCAGTCCAGGGACCGCCCGTGGAAGCCAGCCCCAGCATTTT. Translating gives CASSPGTARGSQPQHF.

This clone is a singleton in its sample. Different DNA sequences within this sample yield the same CDR3. The chain recombines TRBV28 with TRBJ1-4; D is unresolved. V lost 5 bases and J lost 6, with 4 bases in between. The CDR3 consists of 11 residues. Germline V lookup: CDR1 MDHEN, CDR2 SYDVKM. The CDR3 DNA follows: TGTGCCAGCAGTAGTTATGAAAAACTGTTTTTT. This encodes CASSSYEKLFF.

The chain carries TRBV7-9 and TRBJ2-7; D is ambiguous. Germline CDR1 SEHNR, CDR2 FQNEAQ (reference sequence). CDR3 size: 13 residues. With 4 bases removed from V and 4 bases from J, the gap between germline ends came to 11 bases. In DNA, the CDR3 is TGTGCCAGCAGCTCCGCGACCTGGTACGAGCAGTACTTC. It is translated as CASSSATWYEQYF.

This clone was seen more than once but under ten times. CDR3 amino acids: CASSLFGQGGEQYF. CDR3 nucleotides: TGCGCCAGCAGCTTGTTCGGACAGGGTGGCGAGCAGTACTTC. The V call is TRBV5-1, the J call TRBJ2-7; 8 bases match TRBD1. With 1 base clipped from V and 6 bases from J, the junction kept 6 bases outside the gene matches. Germline V gene sequence: CDR1 SGHRS, CDR2 YFSETQ. The CDR3 sequence is 14 residues long.

This clone was seen just once. CDR3 sequence: CASRKAGTGAYEQYF. CDR3 nucleotide sequence: TGCGCCAGCAGAAAAGCCGGGACAGGGGCCTACGAGCAGTACTTC. The chain recombines TRBV5-1 with TRBJ2-7, with 10 bases fitting TRBD1. The V segment lost 5 bases and the J segment 2 bases; nucleotides outside the gene matches: 7. CDR3 size: 15 residues. CDR1 and CDR2 (germline): SGHRS, YFSETQ. The entire variable domain, with the rest obtained from reference TRBV5-1 and TRBJ2-7, is as follows: KAGVTQTPRYLIKTRGQQVTLSCSPISGHRSVSWYQQTPGQGLQFLFEYFSETQRNKGNFPGRFSGRQFSNSRSEMNVSTLELGDSALYLCASRKAGTGAYEQYFGPGTRLTVT.

The V and J genes are TRBV7-8 and TRBJ1-5, with 10 bases lining up with TRBD1. V shed 2 bases and J 4 bases; nucleotides not matched to a gene: 2. The CDR3 loop spans 15 amino acids. CDR1 is SGHVS and CDR2 is FQNEAQ in the germline V gene. The CDR3 protein is CASSLRTGGNQPQHF. Written as DNA, the CDR3 is TGTGCCAGCAGCTTACGGACAGGGGGTAATCAGCCCCAGCATTTT.

This chain links TRBV5-5 with TRBJ2-5; TRBD2 might be the D (5 bases). V gave up 0 bases and J gave up 4 bases, with 10 bases separating them. The CDR3 is 14 amino acids. CDR1 and CDR2 (germline): SGHKS, YYEKEE (reference sequence). The CDR3 region is CASSLGDAGETQYF. DNA for the CDR3: TGTGCCAGCAGCTTGGGCGATGCGGGAGAGACCCAGTACTTC.

This chain links TRBV7-3 with TRBJ1-1, with TRBD1 as a possible D gene (5 bases). V was trimmed by 1 base and J by 8 bases, leaving 17 bases between them. Germline V gives CDR1 SGHTA, CDR2 FQGTGA. CDR3 length equals 15 residues. The CDR3 protein is CASSLIGGHTTEAFF. The DNA for the CDR3 is TGTGCCAGCAGCTTAATCGGCGGACATACCACGGAAGCTTTCTTT. The whole variable domain, remainder taken from reference TRBV7-3 and TRBJ1-1, is GAGVSQTPSNKVTEKGKYVELRCDPISGHTALYWYRQSLGQGPEFLIYFQGTGAADDSGLPNDRFFAVRPEGSVSTLKIQRTERGDSAVYLCASSLIGGHTTEAFFGQGTRLTVV.

As for this clone: Other DNA variants within this sample encode the same CDR3. The V gene is TRBV28, the J gene TRBJ2-1; D possibly corresponds to TRBD2 (6 bases). Germline CDR1 is MDHEN and CDR2 is SYDVKM. Deletions cut 5 bases from V and 1 base from J, with 9 bases between. This CDR3 comprises 14 residues. The CDR3 loop is CASSLSGSYNEQFF. The CDR3 DNA follows: TGTGCCAGCAGTCTTAGCGGTTCCTACAATGAGCAGTTCTTC.

V gene TRBV9 combines with J gene TRBJ2-7; TRBD2 agrees at 14 bases. The V segment lost 0 bases and the J segment 7 bases; nucleotides outside the gene matches: 9. CDR1 and CDR2 (germline): SGDLS, YYNGEE. The CDR3 loop spans 17 amino acids. The CDR3 is CASSVASGTSGSSEQYF. CDR3 nucleotide sequence: TGTGCCAGCAGCGTAGCCTCCGGGACTAGCGGGAGTAGTGAGCAGTACTTC.

V is TRBV15 and J is TRBJ2-7; D gene uncertain. V lost 0 bases and J lost 2, with 14 bases in between. The CDR3 is made up of 16 amino acids. CDR1 is LNHNV, CDR2 YYDKDF, per germline (reference sequence). This CDR3 reads CATSRDSNSITYEQYF. In DNA form, the CDR3 reads TGTGCCACCAGCAGAGATAGCAACAGCATCACCTACGAGCAGTACTTC.

This clone was recorded only once. The chain is built from TRBV5-1 and TRBJ2-1, with TRBD1 identical over 7 bases. Germline V gene lookup returns CDR1 SGHRS and CDR2 YFSETQ. V shed 1 base, J shed 6 bases, and the junction held 10 bases outside the gene matches. The CDR3 covers 16 residues. CDR3 residues: CASSLRGGEGSNEQFF. DNA for the CDR3: TGCGCCAGCAGCTTGAGAGGGGGCGAAGGTAGCAATGAGCAGTTCTTC.

With regard to this clone: The conserved phenylalanine or tryptophan is not found at the CDR3 terminus, so this likely reflects a read error. V is TRBV28 and J is TRBJ1-1; D gene uncertain. V was cut by 5 bases and J by 4 bases, with 8 bases left in between. From germline, CDR1 is MDHEN and CDR2 SYDVKM. There are 12 residues in the CDR3. Here the CDR3 DNA reads TGTGCCAGCAGTCCGGCTCCCACTGAAGCTTTCCTT. Its translation is CASSPAPTEAFL.

The gene calls are TRBV7-9 and TRBJ2-5; TRBD1 aligns across 7 bases. V lost 5 bases and J lost 5; bases outside the gene matches: 5. The germline V gene has CDR1 SEHNR and CDR2 FQNEAQ (reference sequence). The CDR3 consists of 13 residues. The CDR3 sequence is CASSRGQPETQYF. As DNA, the CDR3 is TGTGCCAGCAGCCGGGGACAGCCGGAGACCCAGTACTTC. Full variable domain (remainder filled in from reference TRBV7-9 and TRBJ2-5): DTGVSQNPRHKITKRGQNVTFRCDPISEHNRLYWYRQTLGQGPEFLTYFQNEAQLEKSRLLSDRFSAERPKGSFSTLEIQRTEQGDSAMYLCASSRGQPETQYFGPGTRLLVL.

This CDR3 is CASSPGTGRWYEQYF. As DNA, the CDR3 is TGTGCCAGCAGTCCCGGGACAGGGAGGTGGTACGAGCAGTACTTC. This sequence joins TRBV27 and TRBJ2-7, with 9 bases that match TRBD1. Trimming at V came to 5 bases and at J to 4 bases, leaving 9 bases not matched to a gene. This CDR3 contains 15 residues. Germline CDR1 MNHEY, CDR2 SMNVEV (reference sequence).

This chain links TRBV6-5 with TRBJ1-4; 8 bases match TRBD1. Unmatched junction bases numbered 5, after V lost 0 bases and J lost 5 bases. Germline V lookup: CDR1 MNHEY, CDR2 SVGAGI. This CDR3 has 16 residues. CDR3 in amino acids: CASSYSGQGWNEKLFF. The CDR3 coding sequence is TGTGCCAGCAGTTACTCTGGACAGGGATGGAATGAAAAACTGTTTTTT.

The V and J genes are TRBV2 and TRBJ1-5, with D tentatively TRBD1 (5 bases). Germline V gene sequence: CDR1 SNHLY, CDR2 FYNNEI. The CDR3 loop spans 14 amino acids. Trimming shortened V by 7 bases and J by 3 bases, and 13 bases separated the two germline ends. For the CDR3, the DNA is TGTGCCAGCACCGACAGAGACCCCAATCAGCCCCAGCATTTT. Its translation is CASTDRDPNQPQHF.

The rearrangement uses TRBV5-1 and TRBJ1-1, with TRBD1 matching over 12 bases. The junction had 8 bases not matched to a gene; V was cut back by 6 bases and J by 5 bases. CDR3 length equals 15 residues. Per the germline V gene, CDR1 is SGHRS and CDR2 is YFSETQ. CDR3: CASTRGQGASTEAFF. The CDR3 DNA sequence: TGCGCCAGCACCCGGGGACAGGGGGCGAGTACTGAAGCTTTCTTT.

This clone was found a few times. The J gene is TRBJ1-5, the V gene TRBV10-3; 9 nucleotides line up with TRBD1. This CDR3 spans 14 amino acids. Per germline, CDR1 ENHRY and CDR2 SYGVKD. The V gene end was trimmed by 6 bases and the J gene end by 4 bases; junction bases not matched to a gene: 4. The CDR3 loop reads CAIRKGQGNQPQHF. CDR3 bases: TGTGCCATCAGGAAGGGACAGGGAAATCAGCCCCAGCATTTT.

On this clone itself: This sample includes further DNA sequences coding for the same CDR3. The V and J genes are TRBV30 and TRBJ2-5; D remains ambiguous. Germline CDR1 and CDR2: GTSNPN and SVGIG (reference sequence). The V and J ends lost 1 base and 2 bases respectively, with 2 bases between them. The CDR3 loop spans 11 amino acids. The CDR3 region is CAWSGQETQYF. The CDR3 DNA reads as TGTGCCTGGAGTGGACAAGAGACCCAGTACTTC.

The J gene is TRBJ1-2, the V gene TRBV10-3; D is possibly TRBD1 (6 bases). The CDR3 sequence is 18 residues long. CDR1 and CDR2 from the germline V gene are ENHRY and SYGVKD. V was cut by 5 bases and J by 0 bases, with 22 bases left in between. Here the CDR3 reads CAISSERGRGGTNYGYTF. CDR3 in DNA: TGTGCCATCAGTTCCGAGCGGGGCAGGGGCGGGACTAACTATGGCTACACCTTC.

The chain joins TRBV28 to TRBJ1-1; a possible D gene is TRBD1 (6 bases). Germline V lookup: CDR1 MDHEN, CDR2 SYDVKM. Trimming stripped 6 bases from V and 7 bases from J, with 15 bases between. The CDR3 is 13 residues long. Here the CDR3 DNA reads TGTGCCAGCAGAAAAGGGGGAAGGGGTGAAGCTTTCTTT. It is translated as CASRKGGRGEAFF.

The rearrangement joins TRBV18 to TRBJ2-6; 9 nucleotides line up with TRBD1. After removal of 5 bases from V and 2 bases from J, the junction contained 7 bases not matched to a gene. The CDR3 is made up of 17 amino acids. Germline values: CDR1 KGHSH, CDR2 LQKENI. CDR3 sequence (DNA): TGTGCCAGCTCATCGACAGGGGGGAGCCCTGGGGCCAACGTCCTGACTTTC. It codes for CASSSTGGSPGANVLTF.

The rearrangement joins TRBV14 to TRBJ2-7, with D maybe TRBD2 (5 bases). V was trimmed by 2 bases and J by 0 bases, leaving 17 bases between them. Germline CDR1 is SGHDN and CDR2 is FVKESK. The CDR3 sequence is 17 residues long. The CDR3 here is CASSQTRRGASSYEQYF. CDR3 sequence (DNA): TGTGCCAGCAGCCAAACTAGGCGTGGCGCCAGCTCCTACGAGCAGTACTTC.

For this clone: This same CDR3 is encoded by further DNA sequences in the sample. This chain links TRBV5-1 with TRBJ2-3, with D perhaps assigned TRBD1 or TRBD2 (5 bases each). This CDR3 spans 13 amino acids. The ends were cut back, 1 base at V and 4 bases at J, with 7 bases in the middle. Germline CDR1 reads SGHRS; CDR2 reads YFSETQ. CDR3 coding DNA: TGCGCCAGCAGCTTGACGGGGCCAGATACGCAGTATTTT. It is translated as CASSLTGPDTQYF.